This entry describes one T cell receptor (beta chain). Its cognate antigen is unknown. This specimen comes from a study of T cell responses to AZD1222 COVID-19 vaccine. Study-level points and caveats: White British donors predominated, females outnumbered males, and clonal diversity was possibly underestimated. Close to half of spike-specific TCRs reportedly recognize unmutated variant regions. Every sample of the repertoires postdated the peak T cell response.

Assay used: immunoSEQ multiplex PCR; TCRdb lists only in-frame clones, some missing. This table has under 100,000 clones, about 90% appearing once. V gave up 8 bases and J gave up 4 bases, with 17 bases separating them. From germline, CDR1 is MNHEY and CDR2 SMNVEV (reference sequence). The CDR3 loop spans 14 amino acids. This TCR came from an adult in good health. Sequencing used peripheral blood, obtained on day 0 of MenACWY control vaccination. The chain links TRBV27 to TRBJ1-1, with D unresolved. In nucleotides, the CDR3 is TGTGCCAGCGGGAATCTTGGAGTTTCCACTGAAGCTTTCTTT. It codes for CASGNLGVSTEAFF.